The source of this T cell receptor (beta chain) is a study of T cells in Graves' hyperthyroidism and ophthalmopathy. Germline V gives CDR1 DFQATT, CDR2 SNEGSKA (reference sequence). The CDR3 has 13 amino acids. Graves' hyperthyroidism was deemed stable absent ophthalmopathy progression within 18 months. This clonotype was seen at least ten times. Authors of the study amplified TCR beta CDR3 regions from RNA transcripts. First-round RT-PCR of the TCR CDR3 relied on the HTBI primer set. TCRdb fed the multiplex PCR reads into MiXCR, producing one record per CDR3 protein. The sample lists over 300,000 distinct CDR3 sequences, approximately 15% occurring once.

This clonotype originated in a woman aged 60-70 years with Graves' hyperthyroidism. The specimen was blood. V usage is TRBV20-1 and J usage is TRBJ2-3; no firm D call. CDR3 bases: TGCAGGGTCCCGGCCGTTAGCACAGATACGCAGTATTTT. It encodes CRVPAVSTDTQYF.